This T cell receptor beta chain is drawn from a study of T cell responses to AZD1222 COVID-19 vaccine. Study outcomes and limitations: The donor cohort was predominantly white British with a female majority, and clonal diversity may have been underestimated.

CDR1 SEHNR and CDR2 FQNEAQ come from the germline V gene (reference sequence). V shed 5 bases and J shed 3 bases, with 10 bases lying between them. CDR3 length: 13 residues. Clones were read by immunoSEQ multiplex PCR, and TCRdb kept only the in-frame ones, dropping some. The data contain around 130,000 clones, 86% of them singletons. About this clone itself: Its target is not known.

The material was peripheral blood, obtained on day 0 of AZD1222 vaccination. The clonotype was recovered from an adult in good health. The chain employs TRBV7-9 and TRBJ1-1; D is uncertain. The CDR3 protein is CASSLNPDTEAFF. DNA for the CDR3: TGTGCCAGCAGCCTCAACCCGGACACTGAAGCTTTCTTT.